A selection of T cell receptor beta chains follows, all from one sample in a study of blood T cell repertoires in COVID-19. Libraries were prepared by immunoSEQ multiplex PCR; TCRdb keeps only in-frame clonotypes and omits some of them. The sample has approximately 70,000 clones; 80% to 90% are singletons. The specimen was peripheral blood. These TCRs come from a man in his forties or fifties with active COVID-19. Each CDR3 is given with its conserved first and last residue. Fields, in order: J gene, clone size, D gene, V gene, CDR3 DNA, CDR3 protein. D genes are given only for firm matches. Size is omitted from some rows. Given values are once, few, many or a class for expanded clones.

j_gene: TRBJ2-7; abundance: once; d_gene: NA; v_gene: TRBV2; CDR3nt: TGTGCCAGCAGTGAGCAGGGAACCACCTACGAGCAGTACTTC; CDR3aa: CASSEQGTTYEQYF
j_gene: TRBJ1-2; abundance: NA; d_gene: NA; v_gene: TRBV9; CDR3nt: TGTGCCAGCAGCCCCCAGGAGGGCCTCAACTATGGCTACACCTTC; CDR3aa: CASSPQEGLNYGYTF
j_gene: TRBJ2-1; abundance: NA; d_gene: TRBD2; v_gene: TRBV5-1; CDR3nt: TGCGCCAGCAGCCCCGACAGCGGGGACTACAATGAGCAGTTCTTC; CDR3aa: CASSPDSGDYNEQFF
j_gene: TRBJ2-2; abundance: once; d_gene: NA; v_gene: TRBV6-5; CDR3nt: TGTGCCAGCAGTTACGCGGGGGCTACCGGGGAGCTGTTTTTT; CDR3aa: CASSYAGATGELFF
j_gene: TRBJ2-7; abundance: NA; d_gene: TRBD1; v_gene: TRBV9; CDR3nt: TGTGCCAGCAGCGTTCTACCGGGACAGGGGGGCAACGAGCAGTACTTC; CDR3aa: CASSVLPGQGGNEQYF
j_gene: TRBJ1-1; abundance: NA; d_gene: NA; v_gene: TRBV3-1/TRBV3-2; CDR3nt: TGTGCCAGCAGCCACCGGGACATCGGCACTGAAGCTTTCTTT; CDR3aa: CASSHRDIGTEAFF
j_gene: TRBJ2-1; abundance: NA; d_gene: TRBD2; v_gene: TRBV2; CDR3nt: TGTGCCAGCACAGAGCGGGACTCCTACAATGAGCAGTTCTTC; CDR3aa: CASTERDSYNEQFF
j_gene: TRBJ2-5; abundance: NA; d_gene: NA; v_gene: TRBV7-6; CDR3nt: TGTGCCAGCAGCCCCACGGGGGAGACCCAGTACTTC; CDR3aa: CASSPTGETQYF
j_gene: TRBJ1-2; abundance: NA; d_gene: TRBD1; v_gene: TRBV9; CDR3nt: TGTGCCAGCAGCGTAGTAGGGGACAGCCTCTATGGCTACACCTTC; CDR3aa: CASSVVGDSLYGYTF
j_gene: TRBJ1-1; abundance: NA; d_gene: TRBD1; v_gene: TRBV7-9; CDR3nt: TGTGCCAGCAGGTTACAGGGGGCGGATAGGGAAGCTTTCTTT; CDR3aa: CASRLQGADREAFF
j_gene: TRBJ2-4; abundance: NA; d_gene: NA; v_gene: TRBV29-1; CDR3nt: TGCAGCGTTCCGGACAGCCTGAGTCACATTCAGTACTTC; CDR3aa: CSVPDSLSHIQYF
j_gene: TRBJ1-1; abundance: NA; d_gene: TRBD1; v_gene: TRBV4-3; CDR3nt: TGCGCCAGCAGCCAAGATTTGCGGACAGGGAGGACTGAAGCTTTCTTT; CDR3aa: CASSQDLRTGRTEAFF
j_gene: TRBJ2-4; abundance: NA; d_gene: TRBD1; v_gene: TRBV6-5; CDR3nt: TGTGCCAGCAGAGACAGGGCGTTAGCCAAAAACATTCAGTACTTC; CDR3aa: CASRDRALAKNIQYF
j_gene: TRBJ1-2; abundance: once; d_gene: TRBD1; v_gene: TRBV28; CDR3nt: TGTGCCAGCAGTACCACTTCCGGGACAGGGGCCAGTAACTATGGCTACACCTTC; CDR3aa: CASSTTSGTGASNYGYTF
j_gene: TRBJ2-2; abundance: once; d_gene: TRBD2; v_gene: TRBV19; CDR3nt: TGTGCCAGTAGGATAGCGGGAGGGTCCCACACCGGGGAGCTGTTTTTT; CDR3aa: CASRIAGGSHTGELFF
j_gene: TRBJ2-3; abundance: once; d_gene: TRBD2; v_gene: TRBV6-6; CDR3nt: TGTGCCAGCAGGCCACGGGGGGGACCAGATACGCAGTATTTT; CDR3aa: CASRPRGGPDTQYF
j_gene: TRBJ1-6; abundance: NA; d_gene: TRBD1; v_gene: TRBV5-8; CDR3nt: TGTGCCAGCAGCTTGAACAGGGGCTCCTATAATTCACCCCTCCACTTT; CDR3aa: CASSLNRGSYNSPLHF
j_gene: TRBJ2-3; abundance: NA; d_gene: NA; v_gene: TRBV11-1; CDR3nt: TGTGCCAGCAGCTCCGCGGGGTCTGCCACAGATACGCAGTATTTT; CDR3aa: CASSSAGSATDTQYF
j_gene: TRBJ2-1; abundance: NA; d_gene: NA; v_gene: TRBV5-1; CDR3nt: TGCGCCAGCAGCTTCAGGGGCCTCTCCAATGAGCAGTTCTTC; CDR3aa: CASSFRGLSNEQFF
j_gene: TRBJ1-1; abundance: NA; d_gene: NA; v_gene: TRBV23-1; CDR3nt: TGCGCCAGCAGTCAACCCCGCAGGGGAAAGAGGTACACTGAAGCTTTCTTT; CDR3aa: CASSQPRRGKRYTEAFF
j_gene: TRBJ1-6; abundance: NA; d_gene: TRBD1; v_gene: TRBV5-1; CDR3nt: TGCGCCAGCAGCGACCCGGACAGGGGTGGTGACTCACCCCTCCACTTT; CDR3aa: CASSDPDRGGDSPLHF
j_gene: TRBJ2-1; abundance: NA; d_gene: NA; v_gene: TRBV13; CDR3nt: TGTGCCAGCAGCGCGAACCGTAGAAATGAGCAGTTCTTC; CDR3aa: CASSANRRNEQFF
j_gene: TRBJ1-3; abundance: NA; d_gene: NA; v_gene: TRBV28; CDR3nt: TGTGCCAGCAGAGTACAAATAAGAAACACCATATATTTT; CDR3aa: CASRVQIRNTIYF
j_gene: TRBJ1-2; abundance: NA; d_gene: NA; v_gene: TRBV7-2; CDR3nt: TGTGCCAGCAAACCCCCCGCCCGGGTTAACTATGGCTACACCTTC; CDR3aa: CASKPPARVNYGYTF
j_gene: TRBJ2-1; abundance: NA; d_gene: NA; v_gene: TRBV4-3; CDR3nt: TGCGCCAGCAGCCAAGCAGGGGCGGGGGACTACAATGAGCAGTTCTTC; CDR3aa: CASSQAGAGDYNEQFF
j_gene: TRBJ1-5; abundance: NA; d_gene: NA; v_gene: TRBV5-6; CDR3nt: TGTGCCAGCAGCTTGGGACAGTCTATATATAGCAATCAGCCCCAGCATTTT; CDR3aa: CASSLGQSIYSNQPQHF
j_gene: TRBJ1-2; abundance: NA; d_gene: TRBD1; v_gene: TRBV7-9; CDR3nt: TGTGCCAGCAGCACATGGACAGGAAATGGGTATGGCTACACCTTC; CDR3aa: CASSTWTGNGYGYTF
j_gene: TRBJ1-1; abundance: NA; d_gene: NA; v_gene: TRBV7-9; CDR3nt: TGTGCCAGCCGTTTGGGGGCCACTGAAGCTTTCTTT; CDR3aa: CASRLGATEAFF
j_gene: TRBJ1-6; abundance: NA; d_gene: TRBD1; v_gene: TRBV4-3; CDR3nt: TGCGCCAGCAGCCAAGGCCGGGACAGGAACAATTCACCCCTCCACTTT; CDR3aa: CASSQGRDRNNSPLHF
j_gene: TRBJ2-3; abundance: NA; d_gene: TRBD2; v_gene: TRBV6-6; CDR3nt: TGTGCCAGCAGCCCCTTTCGACTAGCGGGAGCAGATACGCAGTATTTT; CDR3aa: CASSPFRLAGADTQYF
j_gene: TRBJ1-4; abundance: NA; d_gene: NA; v_gene: TRBV14; CDR3nt: TGTGCCAGCAGCCAAGAAAGAACGGTAGCAGGGTCCATAGAAAAACTGTTTTTT; CDR3aa: CASSQERTVAGSIEKLFF
j_gene: TRBJ1-1; abundance: NA; d_gene: TRBD1; v_gene: TRBV9; CDR3nt: TGTGCCAGCAGCTCGAGGGGACAGGGTAAGTTGAACACTGAAGCTTTCTTT; CDR3aa: CASSSRGQGKLNTEAFF
j_gene: TRBJ1-5; abundance: NA; d_gene: TRBD1; v_gene: TRBV20-1; CDR3nt: TGCAGTGCTAGTAAGGAAGGACAGGGCCATCAGCCCCAGCATTTT; CDR3aa: CSASKEGQGHQPQHF
j_gene: TRBJ2-2; abundance: few; d_gene: NA; v_gene: TRBV5-3; CDR3nt: TGTGCCAGAAGCTTCGGGAAGCCCGGGGAGCTGTTTTTT; CDR3aa: CARSFGKPGELFF
j_gene: TRBJ2-3; abundance: NA; d_gene: NA; v_gene: TRBV27; CDR3nt: TGTGCCAGCGGGGTCGGGACAGGACTAGGTACGCAGTATTTT; CDR3aa: CASGVGTGLGTQYF
j_gene: TRBJ2-1; abundance: NA; d_gene: TRBD2; v_gene: TRBV18; CDR3nt: TGTGCCAGCTCACCAGCTCTATCGAGACTAGCGGGAGGAAGGAGCTCCTACAATGAGCAGTTCTTC; CDR3aa: CASSPALSRLAGGRSSYNEQFF
j_gene: TRBJ2-7; abundance: NA; d_gene: TRBD1; v_gene: TRBV27; CDR3nt: TGTGCCAGCTCAAGACTACCGGGACAGAGCTCCTACGAGCAGTACTTC; CDR3aa: CASSRLPGQSSYEQYF
j_gene: TRBJ1-1; abundance: NA; d_gene: NA; v_gene: TRBV11-2; CDR3nt: TGTGCTAGCAGCTCCATTCACCCCAGGGGCGAGGTGCGGGGGGCTTTCTTT; CDR3aa: CASSSIHPRGEVRGAFF
j_gene: TRBJ1-1; abundance: NA; d_gene: TRBD1; v_gene: TRBV5-6; CDR3nt: TGTGCCAGCAGCTTTTACAGGGGCACTGAAGCTTTCTTT; CDR3aa: CASSFYRGTEAFF
j_gene: TRBJ2-1; abundance: NA; d_gene: NA; v_gene: TRBV3-1/TRBV3-2; CDR3nt: TGTGCCAGCAGCCACCTCTCCCGGGACTTCCAGCAGTTCTTC; CDR3aa: CASSHLSRDFQQFF
j_gene: TRBJ1-2; abundance: once; d_gene: TRBD1; v_gene: TRBV19; CDR3nt: TGTGCCAGTATGGGGGACAGGGCCTATGGCTACACCTTC; CDR3aa: CASMGDRAYGYTF
j_gene: TRBJ2-3; abundance: NA; d_gene: TRBD1; v_gene: TRBV19; CDR3nt: TGTGCCAGTAGTACCGTCTCGGGGACAGGGAACACAGATACGCAGTATTTT; CDR3aa: CASSTVSGTGNTDTQYF
j_gene: TRBJ1-3; abundance: NA; d_gene: NA; v_gene: TRBV6-1; CDR3nt: TGTGCCAGCAGTGGCCTGGGGGGGCCCTCTGGAAACACCATATATTTT; CDR3aa: CASSGLGGPSGNTIYF
j_gene: TRBJ2-3; abundance: NA; d_gene: TRBD2; v_gene: TRBV9; CDR3nt: TGTGCCAGCAGCCGTGGACTAGCGGGAGGGTTAACAGATACGCAGTATTTT; CDR3aa: CASSRGLAGGLTDTQYF
j_gene: TRBJ1-1; abundance: few; d_gene: NA; v_gene: TRBV6-5; CDR3nt: TGTGCCAGCAGACAGGGAATGGCAGCTTTCTTT; CDR3aa: CASRQGMAAFF
j_gene: TRBJ2-4; abundance: NA; d_gene: TRBD1; v_gene: TRBV28; CDR3nt: TGTGCCAGCAGTTTATCAGGGGGCGTAAAGGGGGCCAAAAACATTCAGTACTTC; CDR3aa: CASSLSGGVKGAKNIQYF
j_gene: TRBJ2-4; abundance: NA; d_gene: TRBD2; v_gene: TRBV9; CDR3nt: TGTGCCAGCAGCCCCGAGGGGGCGGGGGGGATAAAAAACATTCAGTACTTC; CDR3aa: CASSPEGAGGIKNIQYF
j_gene: TRBJ2-5; abundance: NA; d_gene: NA; v_gene: TRBV6-5; CDR3nt: TGTGCCAGCAGCCCACAGGCCCGGGGGGAGACCCAGTACTTC; CDR3aa: CASSPQARGETQYF
j_gene: TRBJ2-7; abundance: NA; d_gene: TRBD1; v_gene: TRBV5-6; CDR3nt: TGTGCCAGCAGCGGGGACAGGAACGAGCAGTACTTC; CDR3aa: CASSGDRNEQYF
j_gene: TRBJ1-3; abundance: NA; d_gene: TRBD1; v_gene: TRBV18; CDR3nt: TGTGCCAGCTCACCACCTAGGGGGCCCAGTGGAAACACCATATATTTT; CDR3aa: CASSPPRGPSGNTIYF
j_gene: TRBJ1-4; abundance: NA; d_gene: NA; v_gene: TRBV28; CDR3nt: TGTGCCAGCAGTTTAGGGCAGGGTTTCGGAAAACTGTTTTTT; CDR3aa: CASSLGQGFGKLFF
j_gene: TRBJ2-3; abundance: once; d_gene: TRBD1; v_gene: TRBV4-2; CDR3nt: TGTGCCAGCAGCCATCCTCCGGGACAGGGGGGTCTTAGCACAGATACGCAGTATTTT; CDR3aa: CASSHPPGQGGLSTDTQYF
j_gene: TRBJ1-3; abundance: NA; d_gene: TRBD1; v_gene: TRBV6-4; CDR3nt: TGTGCCAGCAGAATGGGACAGGGGTTCTCTGGAAACACCATATATTTT; CDR3aa: CASRMGQGFSGNTIYF
j_gene: TRBJ2-2; abundance: NA; d_gene: TRBD1; v_gene: TRBV5-1; CDR3nt: TGCGCCAGCAGCCCAGGGACAGCGAACACCGGGGAGCTGTTTTTT; CDR3aa: CASSPGTANTGELFF
j_gene: TRBJ1-3; abundance: NA; d_gene: NA; v_gene: TRBV12-2; CDR3nt: TGTGCAAGTCGCTTAGCGTCCAGGGGAGGAAACACCATATATTTT; CDR3aa: CASRLASRGGNTIYF
j_gene: TRBJ1-2; abundance: NA; d_gene: NA; v_gene: TRBV9; CDR3nt: TGTGCCAGCAGCGTAGGGGGACTGGATGGCTACACCTTC; CDR3aa: CASSVGGLDGYTF
j_gene: TRBJ2-3; abundance: few; d_gene: TRBD2; v_gene: TRBV19; CDR3nt: TGTGCCAGTAAGGTTAGCGGGGGTTCAGGTACGCAGTATTTT; CDR3aa: CASKVSGGSGTQYF